A single sample gave rise to the 17 T cell receptor beta chains below, sequenced in a study of long-term antiretroviral therapy in people with HIV. The assay, immunoSEQ v3.0, was run at survey level. Profiled with immunoSEQ multiplex PCR; TCRdb holds only in-frame clones, not every one. Of around 32,000 clones listed, about 90% are singletons. Material: unsorted PBMCs, obtained 3.2 years before starting antiretroviral therapy. The source of these receptors is a man aged 45-65 years with HIV.

The genes are TRBV6-5 and TRBJ1-5, with D possibly being TRBD1 (5 bases). The CDR3 is 14 residues long. CDR1 and CDR2 (germline): MNHEY, SVGAGI. Trimming shortened V by 6 bases and J by 5 bases, and 14 bases separated the two germline ends. The CDR3, as DNA: TGTGCCAGCAGGTCCTTTGGGGGGGATCAGCCCCAGCATTTT. Its translation is CASRSFGGDQPQHF.

The gene calls are TRBV2 and TRBJ2-3; D is possibly TRBD2 (5 bases). V lost 2 bases to trimming and J lost 2 bases, with 14 bases between them. The CDR3 extends over 16 amino acids. Germline assignment: CDR1 SNHLY and CDR2 FYNNEI. CDR3 amino acids: CASSEIGRFPTDTQYF. As DNA, the CDR3 is TGTGCCAGCAGTGAAATTGGGAGATTCCCCACAGATACGCAGTATTTT.

This sequence joins TRBV6-1 and TRBJ2-1, with D tentatively TRBD2 (6 bases). Germline lookup yields CDR1 MNHNS and CDR2 SASEGT. CDR3 size: 15 residues. V lost 6 bases and J 0 bases, leaving 12 bases between the germline ends. CDR3 region: CASRTSIGSYNEQFF. Here the CDR3 DNA reads TGTGCCAGCAGGACTAGTATAGGCTCCTACAATGAGCAGTTCTTC.

The chain is built from TRBV7-2 and TRBJ2-3; the D is unclear. The germline gives CDR1 SGHTA, CDR2 FQGNSA. The CDR3 is 13 amino acids. V lost 1 base to trimming and J lost 6 bases, with 8 bases between them. CDR3 sequence: CASSLGAQDTQYF. Written as DNA, the CDR3 is TGTGCCAGCAGCTTAGGGGCACAGGATACGCAGTATTTT.

The chain employs TRBV27 and TRBJ2-2, with D perhaps TRBD2 (5 bases). This CDR3 spans 16 amino acids. V lost 4 bases and J lost 6, with 18 bases in between. From germline, CDR1 is MNHEY and CDR2 SMNVEV (reference sequence). CDR3 residues: CASSSAGNYFAGELFF. CDR3 coding DNA: TGTGCCAGCAGTTCTGCCGGGAATTATTTCGCCGGGGAGCTGTTTTTT.

The rearrangement joins TRBV7-3 to TRBJ2-7; D unresolved. This CDR3 comprises 17 residues. The V end lost 2 bases, the J end lost 4 bases, and 21 bases lay between the germline ends. Germline V CDR1 and CDR2: SGHTA, FQGTGA. CDR3 coding DNA: TGTGCCAGCAGCTTAGCCCCTCCCTCAGGTGGCCTGTACGAGCAGTACTTC. Its translation is CASSLAPPSGGLYEQYF.

The rearrangement uses TRBV7-9 and TRBJ2-5; 9 bases agree with TRBD1. The J segment lost 4 bases and the V segment lost 5 bases, leaving 5 bases of the junction unmatched. The CDR3 length is 14 residues. From germline, CDR1 is SEHNR and CDR2 FQNEAQ (reference sequence). CDR3 in amino acids: CASSTPTGGETQYF. CDR3 DNA sequence: TGTGCCAGCAGCACACCGACAGGGGGAGAGACCCAGTACTTC.

This clone was recorded a few times. This chain uses TRBV15 with TRBJ2-7; no reliable D call. This CDR3 has 13 residues. CDR1 is LNHNV, CDR2 YYDKDF, per germline (reference sequence). Trimming left V 1 base short and J 4 bases short, with 8 bases between. CDR3 nucleotides: TGTGCCACCAGCAGAGTACACCGTTACGAGCAGTACTTC. Translation gives CATSRVHRYEQYF.

The V call is TRBV30, the J call TRBJ2-7; perhaps TRBD2 as D (5 bases). Per the germline V gene, CDR1 is GTSNPN and CDR2 is SVGIG (reference sequence). Deletions cut 6 bases from V and 2 bases from J, with 20 bases between. CDR3 size: 15 residues. The CDR3: CACRTTGIPTYEQYF. Written as DNA, the CDR3 is TGTGCCTGCCGAACCACCGGGATCCCGACCTACGAGCAGTACTTC.

The chain recombines TRBV7-6 with TRBJ1-6; D unclear. This CDR3 comprises 18 residues. V was clipped by 5 bases and J by 0 bases, with 17 bases between them. Germline CDR1 reads SGHVS; CDR2 reads FNYEAQ. The CDR3 reads CASSPLDPRSSYNSPLHF. Written as DNA, the CDR3 is TGTGCCAGCAGCCCTCTTGACCCAAGAAGCTCCTATAATTCACCCCTCCACTTT. The complete variable domain, with remaining parts taken from reference TRBV7-6 and TRBJ1-6, reads GAGVSQSPRYKVTKRGQDVALRCDPISGHVSLYWYRQALGQGPEFLTYFNYEAQQDKSGLPNDRFSAERPEGSISTLTIQRTEQRDSAMYRCASSPLDPRSSYNSPLHFGNGTRLTVT.

CDR3 sequence: CASSNSGNTIYF. The CDR3 DNA follows: TGTGCCAGCAGCAACTCTGGAAACACCATATATTTT. This chain uses TRBV25-1 with TRBJ1-3, with no clear D. V was clipped by 6 bases and J by 0 bases, with 3 bases between them. From germline, CDR1 is MGHDK and CDR2 SYGVNS. The CDR3 is made up of 12 amino acids.

V and J are TRBV27 and TRBJ2-3; a weak D match, TRBD1 (5 bases). The ends were cut back, 4 bases at V and 10 bases at J, with 24 bases in the middle. This CDR3 has 16 amino acids. Germline-derived CDR1 and CDR2 are MNHEY and SMNVEV (reference sequence). Here the CDR3 reads CASSYAVGPTAISQYF. CDR3 DNA sequence: TGTGCCAGCAGTTACGCGGTGGGGCCGACCGCGATCTCGCAGTATTTT.

The V and J genes are TRBV9 and TRBJ1-2; 9 bases agree with TRBD1. The junction had 5 bases not matched to a gene; V was cut back by 4 bases and J by 4 bases. CDR1 and CDR2 (germline): SGDLS, YYNGEE. The CDR3 sequence is 14 residues long. The CDR3 nucleotides read TGTGCCAGCAGCACTAGGACAGGGGCCTATGGCTACACCTTC. Translated: CASSTRTGAYGYTF.

This clone was detected once. The V call is TRBV19, the J call TRBJ1-5; D gene ambiguous. The CDR3 has 16 amino acids. Germline V lookup: CDR1 LNHDA, CDR2 SQIVND (reference sequence). The V gene lost 7 bases and the J gene lost 5 bases, with 21 bases spanning the gap. In DNA, the CDR3 is TGTGCCAGTACTGATTGGTCGGCAGGACCCCATCAGCCCCAGCATTTT. Translating it yields CASTDWSAGPHQPQHF.

This clone was observed a single time. This chain connects TRBV18 to TRBJ1-1; D gene ambiguous. This CDR3 region has 14 residues. Deletions cut 5 bases from V and 3 bases from J, with 13 bases between. Per the germline V gene, CDR1 is KGHSH and CDR2 is LQKENI. CDR3: CASSVSTGYTEAFF. CDR3 DNA: TGTGCCAGCTCAGTATCCACGGGGTACACTGAAGCTTTCTTT.

The chain is built from TRBV6-5 and TRBJ2-3; D might be TRBD1 (6 bases). Looked up from germline, CDR1 is MNHEY and CDR2 is SVGAGI. Between the trimmed V and J ends, which lost 7 bases and 6 bases, there was a span of 17 bases. The CDR3 covers 14 residues. In DNA, the CDR3 is TGTGCCAGCAACTCAGGGACACCGATGGATACGCAGTATTTT. It encodes CASNSGTPMDTQYF.

The chain carries TRBV5-1 and TRBJ2-5; D might be TRBD1 (6 bases). The CDR3 totals 16 residues. V gave up 0 bases and J gave up 2 bases, with 14 bases separating them. The germline V gene has CDR1 SGHRS and CDR2 YFSETQ. The CDR3 nucleotides read TGCGCCAGCAGCTTGGGTATCTCGGGACAACAAGAGACCCAGTACTTC. This translates into CASSLGISGQQETQYF.